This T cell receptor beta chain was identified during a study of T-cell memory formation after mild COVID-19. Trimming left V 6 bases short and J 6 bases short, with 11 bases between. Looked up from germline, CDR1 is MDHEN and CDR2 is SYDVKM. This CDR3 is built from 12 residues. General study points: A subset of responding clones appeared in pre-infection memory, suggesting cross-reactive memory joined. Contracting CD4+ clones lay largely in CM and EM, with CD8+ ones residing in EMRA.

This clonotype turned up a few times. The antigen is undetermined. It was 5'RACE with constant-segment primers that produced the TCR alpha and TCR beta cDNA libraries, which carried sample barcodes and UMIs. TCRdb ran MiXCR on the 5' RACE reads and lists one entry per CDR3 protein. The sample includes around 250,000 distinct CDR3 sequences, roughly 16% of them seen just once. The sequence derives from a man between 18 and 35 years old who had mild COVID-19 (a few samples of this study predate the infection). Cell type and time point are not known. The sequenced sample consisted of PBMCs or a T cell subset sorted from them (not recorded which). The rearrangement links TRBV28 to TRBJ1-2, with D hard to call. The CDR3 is CASRTDFNGYTF. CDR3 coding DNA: TGTGCCAGCAGGACCGACTTTAATGGCTACACCTTC.